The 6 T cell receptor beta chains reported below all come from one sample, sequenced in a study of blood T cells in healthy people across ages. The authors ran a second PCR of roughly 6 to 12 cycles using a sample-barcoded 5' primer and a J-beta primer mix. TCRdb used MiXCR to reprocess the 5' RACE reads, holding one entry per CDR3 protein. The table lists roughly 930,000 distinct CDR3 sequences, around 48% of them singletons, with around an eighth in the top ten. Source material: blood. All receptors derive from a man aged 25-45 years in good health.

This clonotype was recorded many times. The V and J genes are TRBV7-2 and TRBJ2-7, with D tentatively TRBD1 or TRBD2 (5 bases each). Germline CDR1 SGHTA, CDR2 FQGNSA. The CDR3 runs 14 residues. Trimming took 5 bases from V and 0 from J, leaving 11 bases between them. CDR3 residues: CASSMGPRSYEQYF. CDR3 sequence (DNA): TGTGCCAGCAGCATGGGACCCCGCTCCTACGAGCAGTACTTC.

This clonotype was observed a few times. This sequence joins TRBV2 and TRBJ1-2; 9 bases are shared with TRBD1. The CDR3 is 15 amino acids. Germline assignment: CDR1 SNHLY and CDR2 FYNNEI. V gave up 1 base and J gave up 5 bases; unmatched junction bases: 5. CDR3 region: CASSEGSDRGYGYTF. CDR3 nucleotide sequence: TGTGCCAGCAGTGAAGGATCGGACAGGGGATATGGCTACACCTTC.

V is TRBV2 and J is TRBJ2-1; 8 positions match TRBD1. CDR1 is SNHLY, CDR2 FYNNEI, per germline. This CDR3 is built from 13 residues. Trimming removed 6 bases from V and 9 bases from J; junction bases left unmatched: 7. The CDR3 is CASSTSGGGEQFF. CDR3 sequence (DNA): TGTGCCAGCAGCACCTCAGGGGGCGGTGAGCAGTTCTTC. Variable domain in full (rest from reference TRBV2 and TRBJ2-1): EPEVTQTPSHQVTQMGQEVILRCVPISNHLYFYWYRQILGQKVEFLVSFYNNEISEKSEIFDDQFSVERPDGSNFTLKIRSTKLEDSAMYFCASSTSGGGEQFFGPGTRLTVL.

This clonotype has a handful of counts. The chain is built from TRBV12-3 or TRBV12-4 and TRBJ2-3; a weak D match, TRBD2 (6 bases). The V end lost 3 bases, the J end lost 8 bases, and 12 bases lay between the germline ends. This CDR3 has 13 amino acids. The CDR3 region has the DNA TGTGCCAGCAGTTTTCCCATGGGGGGTACGCAGTATTTT. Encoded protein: CASSFPMGGTQYF.

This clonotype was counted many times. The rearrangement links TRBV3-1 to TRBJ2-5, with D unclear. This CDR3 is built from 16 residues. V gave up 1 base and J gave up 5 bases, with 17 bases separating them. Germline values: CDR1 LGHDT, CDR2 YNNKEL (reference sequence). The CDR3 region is CASSQGSGSGSETQYF. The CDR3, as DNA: TGTGCCAGCAGCCAAGGATCCGGGTCCGGCTCGGAGACCCAGTACTTC.

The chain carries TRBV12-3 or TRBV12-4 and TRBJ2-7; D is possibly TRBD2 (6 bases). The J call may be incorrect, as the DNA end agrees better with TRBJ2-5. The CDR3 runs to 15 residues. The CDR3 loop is CASSLVAENQETQYF. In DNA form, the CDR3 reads TGTGCCAGCAGTTTAGTAGCGGAGAACCAAGAGACCCAGTACTTC.